This paragraph reports one T cell receptor (beta chain). Its antigen remains unknown. Assay used: immunoSEQ multiplex PCR; TCRdb lists only in-frame clones, some missing. The data show approximately 35,000 clones, over 80% seen once. CDR3 length equals 17 residues. Germline V gene data show CDR1 as SGDLS and CDR2 as YYNGEE. Trimming removed 0 bases from V and 0 bases from J; junction bases left unmatched: 5. These data come from a study of T cells in localized non-small cell lung cancer. The study, taken as a whole, reports: A denser population of T cells in blood accompanied longer overall survival. Compared with tumor, uninvolved adjacent lung displayed greater T cell clonality, ranking highest overall. As only one tumor region underwent sequencing, heterogeneity remains possible. Out of the top 100 tumor clones, a median approximately 50 were seen in adjacent lung.

The source is a man aged 40 to 70 with stage II lung adenocarcinoma. The rearrangement uses TRBV9 and TRBJ2-1; TRBD2 matches 8 bases. Material: PBMCs, obtained before any cancer treatment. The CDR3 spells CASSVDTSGASYNEQFF. CDR3 coding DNA: TGTGCCAGCAGCGTAGATACTAGCGGAGCCTCCTACAATGAGCAGTTCTTC.